A selection of T cell receptor beta chains follows, all from one sample in a study of blood T cells in healthy people across ages. TCRdb itself ran the 5' RACE reads through MiXCR, one entry per CDR3 protein. The sample yields some 1.5 million distinct CDR3 sequences, approximately 30% seen once. Sequenced input: blood. The receptors come from a woman under 40 in good health. Each CDR3 is given with its conserved first and last residue. The D gene is left open where the match is weak. Clone size appears in some rows only: once, few, many, or a class for an expanded clone.

V	size	J	D	DNA	CDR3
TRBV29-1	-	TRBJ1-1	TRBD1	TGCAGCGTCTACAGGGGGACTGAAGCTTTCTTT	CSVYRGTEAFF
TRBV5-5	few	TRBJ1-5	-	TGTGCCAGCAGCTTGGAGGGGGACACCCTTTTGCCCCAGCATTTT	CASSLEGDTLLPQHF
TRBV7-9	-	TRBJ2-5	-	TGTGCCAGCGCAGGGAATGAAGAGACCCAGTACTTC	CASAGNEETQYF
TRBV20-1	many	TRBJ2-5	-	TGCAGTGCTAGTTCGGTGACCCAGTACTTC	CSASSVTQYF
TRBV12-5	-	TRBJ1-1	TRBD1	TGTGCTAGTGGGGTTGCACAGGGGAGCACTGAAGCTTTCTTT	CASGVAQGSTEAFF
TRBV7-9	-	TRBJ2-3	-	TGTGCCGGCAGCCGAGAGGGGCAGAGCACAGATACGCAGTATTTT	CAGSREGQSTDTQYF
TRBV29-1	many	TRBJ2-6	-	TGCAGCGTTGAAGGGTACTCTGGGGCCAACGTCCTGACTTTC	CSVEGYSGANVLTF
TRBV29-1	-	TRBJ2-1	TRBD2	TGCAGCTTCGACAGAGCTAGCGGGAGGGCCTGGGACAATGAGCAGTTCTTC	CSFDRASGRAWDNEQFF
TRBV12-3/TRBV12-4	-	TRBJ2-5	-	TGTGCCAGCAGTTTAGCGGCGGCGGAGACCCAGTACTTC	CASSLAAAETQYF
TRBV5-1	many	TRBJ1-2	TRBD1	TGCGCCAGCAGCTTCACGACAGGGAGCAACTATGGCTACACCTTC	CASSFTTGSNYGYTF
TRBV10-3	-	TRBJ2-1	TRBD1	TGTGCCATCAGTGGATTACAGGGGGATGAGCAGTTCTTC	CAISGLQGDEQFF
TRBV5-1	-	TRBJ1-2	-	TGCGCCAGCAGCTTGGAGGACGCGATCTATGGCTACACCTTC	CASSLEDAIYGYTF
TRBV10-3	once	TRBJ2-1	TRBD1	TGTGCCATCAGTGCCCGGGACAGGGATTTGAATGAGCAGTTCTTC	CAISARDRDLNEQFF
TRBV9	-	TRBJ2-5	TRBD2	TGTGCCAGCAGCGTAGAAGCGGGGGGGCCTTGCGAGACCCAGTACTTC	CASSVEAGGPCETQYF
TRBV5-1	-	TRBJ2-1	-	TGCGCCAGCAGCCCGCCCGGGGGGCTCTCCTACAATGAGCAGTTCTTC	CASSPPGGLSYNEQFF
TRBV20-1	-	TRBJ2-7	-	TGCAGTGCCGAGGGGCAGAACTCCTACGAGCAGTACTTC	CSAEGQNSYEQYF
TRBV18	-	TRBJ1-5	-	TGTGCCAGCTCACCACAGCAGGGCTCGCCGGCTGACCAGCATTTT	CASSPQQGSPADQHF
TRBV3-1	-	TRBJ1-1	-	TGTGCCAGCAGCCACCGAGACAGAACCACTGAAGCTTTCTTT	CASSHRDRTTEAFF
TRBV6-6	-	TRBJ2-1	-	TGCGCCAGCCTTCCGGGATCAACCTACAATGAGCAGTTCTTC	CASLPGSTYNEQFF
TRBV4-1	-	TRBJ1-2	-	TGCGCCAGCAGCCACCCTAACCTCGAGACCTATGGCTACACCTTC	CASSHPNLETYGYTF
TRBV14	once	TRBJ2-5	TRBD2	TGTGCCAGCAGCCAAGATCGGTGGGCTAGCGGGAGTTACCAAGAGACCCAGTACTTC	CASSQDRWASGSYQETQYF